A selection of T cell receptor beta chains follows, all from one sample in a study of cytomegalovirus exposure and HLA in healthy donors. TCRdb's copy holds only in-frame clones and misses some; the assay was immunoSEQ multiplex PCR. The sample lists about 110,000 clones, under 80% occurring once. The material sequenced was PBMCs. The receptors here all came from a man between 60 and 75 years old in good health and CMV-seronegative. Both conserved end residues are part of each CDR3. D genes are given only for firm matches. The size entry is marked missing in some rows and otherwise reads once, few, many or a size class.

TGTGCCAGCAGTTTATTCGGGAACACAGATACGCAGTATTTT | CASSLFGNTDTQYF | TRBV28 | 14 | NA | NA | TRBJ2-3
TGTGCCAGCAGTCCCCGGGACAGGGGAACAGATACGCAGTATTTT | CASSPRDRGTDTQYF | TRBV6-4 | 15 | TRBD1 | NA | TRBJ2-3
TGTGCCAGCAGCCCCCGGGGGTTAGCGGGCAATGAGCAGTTCTTC | CASSPRGLAGNEQFF | TRBV13 | 15 | TRBD2 | NA | TRBJ2-1
TGTGCCAGCAGCTTCTTCGGGGGTTCACCCCTCCACTTT | CASSFFGGSPLHF | TRBV7-2 | 13 | NA | once | TRBJ1-6
TGTGCCAGCAGTTTGGGGACAGGGGGAAGGCAGCCCCAGCATTTT | CASSLGTGGRQPQHF | TRBV28 | 15 | TRBD1 | once | TRBJ1-5
TGTGCCAGCAGTGATGGGAGAACAGGGGCAACTAATGAAAAACTGTTTTTT | CASSDGRTGATNEKLFF | TRBV2 | 17 | TRBD1 | NA | TRBJ1-4
TGTGCCAGCAGTGAAAGCCCCCCAGGGACCGGGGAGCTGTTTTTT | CASSESPPGTGELFF | TRBV2 | 15 | NA | NA | TRBJ2-2
TGCGCCAGCAGCTCAGGACAGGGGTCCGGGGAGCTGTTTTTT | CASSSGQGSGELFF | TRBV5-1 | 14 | TRBD1 | NA | TRBJ2-2
TGTGCCAGCTCACCCCGGCTAGCGGGGTTGACAGATACGCAGTATTTT | CASSPRLAGLTDTQYF | TRBV18 | 16 | TRBD2 | once | TRBJ2-3
TGCGCCAGCAGCGACCCTAGCGGGGGACCTCAGGATACGCAGTATTTT | CASSDPSGGPQDTQYF | TRBV5-1 | 16 | TRBD2 | NA | TRBJ2-3
TGCGCCAGCAGCACAGGACTAGACTACAATGAGCAGTTCTTC | CASSTGLDYNEQFF | TRBV5-1 | 14 | TRBD2 | few | TRBJ2-1
TGTGCCAGCAGTTTATACGGGACAGGGTCTGGCTACACCTTC | CASSLYGTGSGYTF | TRBV28 | 14 | TRBD1 | NA | TRBJ1-2
TGTGCCAGCAGGTCTCTGAGAAATCAGCCCCAGCATTTT | CASRSLRNQPQHF | TRBV28 | 13 | NA | NA | TRBJ1-5
TGTGCCAGCAGTCCCCACCCGCGGCAGGGGCGGTCCAATCAGCCCCAGCATTTT | CASSPHPRQGRSNQPQHF | TRBV28 | 18 | NA | few | TRBJ1-5
TGTGCCTGGAGTGCTAATACAGGGGGTTCACCCCTCCACTTT | CAWSANTGGSPLHF | TRBV30 | 14 | TRBD1 | NA | TRBJ1-6
TGTGCCAGCAGTTCCCGTCGGACAGGGGATTTCACAGATACGCAGTATTTT | CASSSRRTGDFTDTQYF | TRBV28 | 17 | TRBD1 | NA | TRBJ2-3
TGTGCCAGCAGCTTGGAGGGGGCCGGTTCTCAGCCCCAGCATTTT | CASSLEGAGSQPQHF | TRBV5-4 | 15 | TRBD1 | NA | TRBJ1-5
TGTGCCAGCTCAATAAAGGGGTACCAAGAGACCCAGTACTTC | CASSIKGYQETQYF | TRBV18 | 14 | NA | few | TRBJ2-5
TGTGCTAGTGGTTTGGTACCAGGGGGCCCCTACAATGAGCAGTTCTTC | CASGLVPGGPYNEQFF | TRBV12-5 | 16 | TRBD1 | few | TRBJ2-1
TGTGCCACCAGCAGATACGGACAGGGTAATTCACCCCTCCACTTT | CATSRYGQGNSPLHF | TRBV15 | 15 | TRBD1 | NA | TRBJ1-6
TGTGCCTCCCTAGCGGGGGGAGTAGATACGCAGTATTTT | CASLAGGVDTQYF | TRBV28 | 13 | TRBD2 | NA | TRBJ2-3
TGTGCCAGCAGCTTAGCGCCGGGGGGGAACACCGGGGAGCTGTTTTTT | CASSLAPGGNTGELFF | TRBV7-9 | 16 | TRBD2 | NA | TRBJ2-2
TGTGCCAGCAGCCGGGCAGTGGGCGGGGGAGGCGCAGATACGCAGTATTTT | CASSRAVGGGGADTQYF | TRBV4-2 | 17 | TRBD2 | once | TRBJ2-3
TGTGCCAGCAGCTTAGAATATGTCTCTGGAAACACCATATATTTT | CASSLEYVSGNTIYF | TRBV7-2 | 15 | NA | NA | TRBJ1-3
TGCAGCGTTGGGGCGGGGCGGGACTGGGGCCCAACGGACGTGAACACTGAAGCTTTCTTT | CSVGAGRDWGPTDVNTEAFF | TRBV29-1 | 20 | NA | NA | TRBJ1-1
TGCGCCAGCAGCCGCCCCAGTGAGGCGGGGAGCACAGATACGCAGTATTTT | CASSRPSEAGSTDTQYF | TRBV4-1 | 17 | NA | NA | TRBJ2-3
TGTGCCAGCAGGACTTGGACAGGGGAGGGGAGCACTGAAGCTTTCTTT | CASRTWTGEGSTEAFF | TRBV7-2 | 16 | TRBD1 | NA | TRBJ1-1
TGTGCCAGCAAAAGGGAGGGTTACGACACTGAAGCTTTCTTT | CASKREGYDTEAFF | TRBV7-2 | 14 | NA | NA | TRBJ1-1
TGTGCCAGCAGGAGGGACAGGGCTGACTCACCCCTCCACTTT | CASRRDRADSPLHF | TRBV6-5 | 14 | TRBD1 | NA | TRBJ1-6
TGTGCCAGTAGGACGACAGGTACCAATTCACCCCTCCACTTT | CASRTTGTNSPLHF | TRBV19 | 14 | NA | NA | TRBJ1-6
TGCGCCAGCAGCCAGCGGGGGACAGGGGGGGATGAGCAGTTCTTC | CASSQRGTGGDEQFF | TRBV4-1 | 15 | TRBD1 | NA | TRBJ2-1
TGTGCCATCAGGGACAGGGGGGATGAAAAACTGTTTTTT | CAIRDRGDEKLFF | TRBV10-3 | 13 | TRBD1 | NA | TRBJ1-4
TGTGCCAGCAGTTCTCCGGGACAGGGTTTATCTGGGGCCAACGTCCTGACTTTC | CASSSPGQGLSGANVLTF | TRBV28 | 18 | TRBD1 | NA | TRBJ2-6
TGTGCCAGCAGTGAACAGGAGACAGATACGCAGTATTTT | CASSEQETDTQYF | TRBV6-4 | 13 | NA | NA | TRBJ2-3
TGTGCCAGCTACAGGGAAAATCAAGAGACCCAGTACTTC | CASYRENQETQYF | TRBV2 | 13 | NA | few | TRBJ2-5
TGTGCCAGCAGCTACTTAGCAAGCACCGGGGAGCTGTTTTTT | CASSYLASTGELFF | TRBV7-2 | 14 | NA | NA | TRBJ2-2
TGTGCCAGCGGGGGGGCTAGCGGGGGATCCCAAGAGACCCAGTACTTC | CASGGASGGSQETQYF | TRBV9 | 16 | TRBD2 | NA | TRBJ2-5
TGCGCCAGCAGACCGGGACAGGGCGTTGAGACCCAGTACTTC | CASRPGQGVETQYF | TRBV10-1 | 14 | TRBD1 | NA | TRBJ2-5
TGTGCCAGCAGTTACTCTTGGACAGGGAGGAATGGCTACACCTTC | CASSYSWTGRNGYTF | TRBV6-5 | 15 | TRBD1 | NA | TRBJ1-2
TGTGCCAGCAGTTACTCGGGCACAGGGTCCGACTATGGCTACACCTTC | CASSYSGTGSDYGYTF | TRBV6-5 | 16 | NA | NA | TRBJ1-2
TGTGCCAGCAGCCCCCGGGACAGGGGGGAGCAGTACTTC | CASSPRDRGEQYF | TRBV7-2 | 13 | TRBD1 | NA | TRBJ2-7
TGTGCCAGCAGCTTTTGGGGGAGGAATGAAAAACTGTTTTTT | CASSFWGRNEKLFF | TRBV5-4 | 14 | NA | NA | TRBJ1-4
TGTGCCAGCAGCCAAGGAGGGCCGGGGGGGTTCACAGATACGCAGTATTTT | CASSQGGPGGFTDTQYF | TRBV4-2 | 17 | TRBD2 | NA | TRBJ2-3
TGCGCCAGCAGCTCGGGACTAGCGGAGAACACCGGGGAGCTGTTTTTT | CASSSGLAENTGELFF | TRBV5-1 | 16 | TRBD2 | NA | TRBJ2-2
TGTGCCAGCAGCTTGGGGACAGGCAATGAGCAGTTCTTC | CASSLGTGNEQFF | TRBV7-9 | 13 | TRBD1 | NA | TRBJ2-1
TGCGCCAGCAAGTCCGGGGTCAACACTGAAGCTTTCTTT | CASKSGVNTEAFF | TRBV5-1 | 13 | NA | NA | TRBJ1-1
TGTGCCAGCAGGGATGACAGGGTGTCGTATGGCTACACCTTC | CASRDDRVSYGYTF | TRBV2 | 14 | TRBD1 | NA | TRBJ1-2
TGTGCCAGTAAGGCGGGGGTGTCGAATCAGCCCCAGCATTTT | CASKAGVSNQPQHF | TRBV19 | 14 | NA | NA | TRBJ1-5
TGTGCCAGCAGCTCCGCGGGGCAGGGTGGCCCCAATGAGCAGTTCTTC | CASSSAGQGGPNEQFF | TRBV7-2 | 16 | NA | once | TRBJ2-1
TGTGCCAGCAGCTTATCAGGACAGGTTATTGAAGCTTTCTTT | CASSLSGQVIEAFF | TRBV5-6 | 14 | TRBD1 | NA | TRBJ1-1